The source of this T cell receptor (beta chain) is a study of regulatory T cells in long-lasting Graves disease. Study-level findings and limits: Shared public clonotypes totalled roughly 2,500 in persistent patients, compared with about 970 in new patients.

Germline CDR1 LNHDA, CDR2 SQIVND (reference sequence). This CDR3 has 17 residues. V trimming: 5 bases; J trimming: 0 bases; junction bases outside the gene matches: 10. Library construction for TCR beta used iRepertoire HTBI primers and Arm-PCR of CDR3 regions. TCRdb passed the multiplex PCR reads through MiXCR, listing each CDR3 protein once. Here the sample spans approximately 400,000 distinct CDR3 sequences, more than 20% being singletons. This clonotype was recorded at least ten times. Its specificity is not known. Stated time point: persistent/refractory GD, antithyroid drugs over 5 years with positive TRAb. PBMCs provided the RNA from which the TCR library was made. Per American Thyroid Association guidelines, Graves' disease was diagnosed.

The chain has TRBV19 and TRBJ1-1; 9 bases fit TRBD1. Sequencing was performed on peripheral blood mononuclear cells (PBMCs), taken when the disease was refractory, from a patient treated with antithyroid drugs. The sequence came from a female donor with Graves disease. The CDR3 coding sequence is TGTGCCAGTAGTCTTCAGACAGGGGGAGCGGTGAACACTGAAGCTTTCTTT. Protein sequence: CASSLQTGGAVNTEAFF.